This T cell receptor (beta chain) was captured in a study of blood T cells in healthy people across ages. Germline CDR1 reads LNHNV; CDR2 reads YYDKDF (reference sequence). J was trimmed by 5 bases and V by 3 bases; bases with no gene match: 12. The CDR3 has 17 residues. Together with a sample-barcoded 5' primer, a J-beta primer mix was included in a second PCR lasting roughly 6 to 12 cycles. TCRdb reprocessed the 5' RACE reads via MiXCR and lists one record per CDR3 protein. The sample lists 1 million or so distinct CDR3 sequences, 40% to 55% occurring once. This clonotype was seen a few times. Sequenced input: blood. The chain employs TRBV15 and TRBJ1-5; 8 nucleotides match TRBD1. The receptor was isolated from a woman aged 55-69 years in good health. The CDR3 nucleotides read TGTGCCACCAGCAGTACGGAGGGACAGGAGCCCGATCAGCCCCAGCATTTT. The encoded protein is CATSSTEGQEPDQPQHF.